This T cell receptor (beta chain) was sequenced for a study of T-cell reconstitution after alpha-beta-depleted transplantation in children. This clonotype was seen at least ten times. Unique molecular identifiers were incorporated when the TCRbeta library was constructed. TCRdb redid the calling of the PCR reads with MiXCR, one entry per CDR3 protein. This table has roughly 200,000 distinct CDR3 sequences, less than 8% appearing once. CDR3 length: 15 amino acids. Germline V CDR1 and CDR2: SGHRS, YFSETQ. V was shortened by 4 bases and J by 1 base, with 14 bases between the two germline ends. This rearrangement joins TRBV5-1 to TRBJ2-5; D is uncertain. The sequenced sample was PBMCs from the stem cell graft donor, obtained from the stem cell graft. This TCR came from a human donor who donated a stem cell graft to a child with Wiskott-Aldrich syndrome. The CDR3 loop reads CASSAANGIQETQYF. The DNA of the CDR3 is TGCGCCAGCAGCGCGGCAAATGGGATCCAAGAGACCCAGTACTTC.